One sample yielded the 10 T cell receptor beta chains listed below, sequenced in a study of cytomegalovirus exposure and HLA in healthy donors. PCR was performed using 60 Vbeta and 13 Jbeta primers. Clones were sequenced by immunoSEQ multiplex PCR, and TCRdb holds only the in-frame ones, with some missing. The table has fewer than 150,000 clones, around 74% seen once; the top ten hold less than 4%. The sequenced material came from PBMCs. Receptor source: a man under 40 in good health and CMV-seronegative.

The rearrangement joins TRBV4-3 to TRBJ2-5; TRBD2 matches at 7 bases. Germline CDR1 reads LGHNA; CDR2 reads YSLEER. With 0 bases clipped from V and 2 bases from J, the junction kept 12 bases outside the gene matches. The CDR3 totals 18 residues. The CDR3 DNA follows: TGCGCCAGCAGCCAAGAAATGAGGGCGGGAGCCTCACAAGAGACCCAGTACTTC. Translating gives CASSQEMRAGASQETQYF.

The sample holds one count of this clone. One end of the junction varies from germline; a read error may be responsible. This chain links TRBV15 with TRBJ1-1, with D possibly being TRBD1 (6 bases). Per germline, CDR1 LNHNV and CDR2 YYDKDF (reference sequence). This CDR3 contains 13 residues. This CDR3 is CDTSRDTNTEAFF. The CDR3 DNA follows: TGTGACACCAGCAGGGACACGAACACTGAAGCTTTCTTT.

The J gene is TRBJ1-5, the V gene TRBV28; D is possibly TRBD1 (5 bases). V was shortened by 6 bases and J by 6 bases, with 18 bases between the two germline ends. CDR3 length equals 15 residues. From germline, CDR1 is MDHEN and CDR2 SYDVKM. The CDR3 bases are TGTGCCAGCAGCCGAGGGGAGGGCCCTATTCAGCCCCAGCATTTT. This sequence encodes CASSRGEGPIQPQHF.

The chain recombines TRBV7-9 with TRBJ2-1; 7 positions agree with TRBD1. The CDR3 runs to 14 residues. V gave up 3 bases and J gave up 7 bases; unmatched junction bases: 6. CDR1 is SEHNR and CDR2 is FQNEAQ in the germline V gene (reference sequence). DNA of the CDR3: TGTGCCAGCAGCTTTTGGACAGGAAGGAATGAGCAGTTCTTC. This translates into CASSFWTGRNEQFF.

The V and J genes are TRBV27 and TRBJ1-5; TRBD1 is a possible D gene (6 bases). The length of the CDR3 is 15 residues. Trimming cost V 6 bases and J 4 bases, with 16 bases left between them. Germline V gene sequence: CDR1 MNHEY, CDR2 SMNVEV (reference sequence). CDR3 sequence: CASRGAGAKNQPQHF. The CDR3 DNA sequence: TGTGCCAGCAGGGGAGCGGGGGCGAAGAATCAGCCCCAGCATTTT.

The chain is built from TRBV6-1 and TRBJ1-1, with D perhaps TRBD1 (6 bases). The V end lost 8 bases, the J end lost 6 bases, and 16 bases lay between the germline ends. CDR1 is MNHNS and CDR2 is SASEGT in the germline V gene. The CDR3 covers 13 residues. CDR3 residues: CASRLQSGAEAFF. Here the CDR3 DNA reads TGTGCCAGCCGCCTCCAATCAGGGGCTGAAGCTTTCTTT.

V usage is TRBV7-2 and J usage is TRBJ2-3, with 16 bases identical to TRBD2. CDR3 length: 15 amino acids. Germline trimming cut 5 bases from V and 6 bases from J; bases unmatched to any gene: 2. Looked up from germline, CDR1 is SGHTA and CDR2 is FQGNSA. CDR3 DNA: TGTGCCAGCAGCGAGGGACTAGCGGGGGGGGATACGCAGTATTTT. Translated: CASSEGLAGGDTQYF.

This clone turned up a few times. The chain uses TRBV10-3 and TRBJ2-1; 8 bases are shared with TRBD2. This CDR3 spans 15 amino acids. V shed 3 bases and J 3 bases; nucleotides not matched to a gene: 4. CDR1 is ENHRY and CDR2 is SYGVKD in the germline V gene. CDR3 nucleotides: TGTGCCATCAGTGAATTGAGCGGGAGCTACAATGAGCAGTTCTTC. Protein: CAISELSGSYNEQFF.

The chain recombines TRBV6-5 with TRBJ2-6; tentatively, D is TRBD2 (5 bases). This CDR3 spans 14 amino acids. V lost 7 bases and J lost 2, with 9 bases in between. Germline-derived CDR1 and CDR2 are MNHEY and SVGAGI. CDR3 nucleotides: TGTGCCAGCAAAACCGGGGCTGGGGCCAACGTCCTGACTTTC. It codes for CASKTGAGANVLTF.

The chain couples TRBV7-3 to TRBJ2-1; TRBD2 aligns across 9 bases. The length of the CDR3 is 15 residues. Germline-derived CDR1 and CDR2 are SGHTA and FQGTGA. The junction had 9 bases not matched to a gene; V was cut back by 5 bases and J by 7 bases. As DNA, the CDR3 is TGTGCCAGCAGCCCCAGACTAGCGGAAGGTAATGAGCAGTTCTTC. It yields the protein CASSPRLAEGNEQFF.